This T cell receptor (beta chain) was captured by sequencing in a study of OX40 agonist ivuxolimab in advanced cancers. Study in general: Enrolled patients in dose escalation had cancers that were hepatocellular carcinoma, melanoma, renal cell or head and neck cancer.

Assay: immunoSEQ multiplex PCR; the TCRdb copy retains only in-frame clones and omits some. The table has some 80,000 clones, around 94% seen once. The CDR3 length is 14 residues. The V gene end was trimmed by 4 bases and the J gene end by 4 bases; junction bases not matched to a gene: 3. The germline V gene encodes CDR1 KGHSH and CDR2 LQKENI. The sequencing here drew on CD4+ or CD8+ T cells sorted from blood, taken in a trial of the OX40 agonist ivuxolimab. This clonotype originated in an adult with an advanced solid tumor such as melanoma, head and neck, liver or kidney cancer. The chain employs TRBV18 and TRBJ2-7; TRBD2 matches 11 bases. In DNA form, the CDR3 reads TGTGCCAGCTCACTGTCTAGCGGGGGGTACGAGCAGTACTTC. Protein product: CASSLSSGGYEQYF.